The present TCR beta chain was sequenced within a study of OX40 agonist ivuxolimab in advanced cancers. Study observations and caveats: The study observed clonal expansion of CD4+ and CD8+ blood T cells by week 6 at 0.1 to 3.0 mg/kg.

Germline assignment: CDR1 MDHEN and CDR2 SYDVKM. This CDR3 is built from 12 residues. V was clipped by 10 bases and J by 1 base, with 10 bases between them. Remarks on this clone: Its antigen is undetermined.

Using immunoSEQ multiplex PCR, the repertoire was profiled, and TCRdb retains in-frame clones only, with some absent. The profile shows over 65,000 clones, roughly 93% of them singletons. This chain links TRBV28 with TRBJ1-1; TRBD1 might be the D (5 bases). This receptor was taken from an adult with an advanced solid tumor such as melanoma, head and neck, liver or kidney cancer. This sample comprised CD4+ or CD8+ T cells sorted from blood, obtained in a trial of the OX40 agonist ivuxolimab. The CDR3 DNA sequence: TGTGCCACCTTGGGGGGGAACACTGAAGCTTTCTTT. Translation: CATLGGNTEAFF.